This TCR beta chain comes out of a study of shared clonotypes between healthy human individuals. Trimming took off 0 bases at V and 6 bases at J, with 16 bases between the two ends. The length of the CDR3 is 15 residues. Germline loops: CDR1 SGHRS, CDR2 YFSETQ. Naive CD8 cells, CD45RO-negative and positively selected for CCR7, excluded terminally differentiated effector memory CD45RA+ cells. The method was immunoSEQ multiplex PCR; TCRdb's version includes in-frame clones alone and lacks a portion of them. The profile covers about 600,000 clones, with 95% to 96% appearing a single time and approximately 0.1% taken by the ten largest.

V usage is TRBV5-1 and J usage is TRBJ2-7; D is ambiguous. The receptor's source is a woman in her twenties or thirties in good health. The sequenced sample consisted of naive CD8+ T cells sorted from blood. The DNA of the CDR3 is TGCGCCAGCAGCTTGGTTCAGGCGCTCTCAGGCGAGCAGTACTTC. Protein sequence: CASSLVQALSGEQYF.